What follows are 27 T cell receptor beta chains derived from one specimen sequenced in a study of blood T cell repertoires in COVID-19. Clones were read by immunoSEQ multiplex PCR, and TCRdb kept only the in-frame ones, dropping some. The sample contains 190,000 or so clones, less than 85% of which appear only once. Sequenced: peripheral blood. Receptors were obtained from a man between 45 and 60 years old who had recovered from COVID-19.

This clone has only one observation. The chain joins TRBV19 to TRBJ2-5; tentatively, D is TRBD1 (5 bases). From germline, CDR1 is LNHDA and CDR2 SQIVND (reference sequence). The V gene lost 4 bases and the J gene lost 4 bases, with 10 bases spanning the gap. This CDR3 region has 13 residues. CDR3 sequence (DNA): TGTGCCAGTAGTACCCAGGGTGCAGAGACCCAGTACTTC. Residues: CASSTQGAETQYF.

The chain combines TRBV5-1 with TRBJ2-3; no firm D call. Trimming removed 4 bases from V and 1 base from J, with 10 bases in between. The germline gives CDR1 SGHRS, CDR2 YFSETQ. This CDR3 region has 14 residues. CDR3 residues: CASSATGRTDTQYF. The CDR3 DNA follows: TGCGCCAGCAGCGCCACTGGGCGCACAGATACGCAGTATTTT.

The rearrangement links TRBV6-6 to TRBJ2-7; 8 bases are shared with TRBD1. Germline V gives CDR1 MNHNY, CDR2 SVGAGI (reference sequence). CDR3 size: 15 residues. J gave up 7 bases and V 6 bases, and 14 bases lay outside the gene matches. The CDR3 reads CASSPIGTGVGEQYF. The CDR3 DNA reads TGTGCCAGCAGCCCCATAGGGACAGGAGTTGGGGAGCAGTACTTC.

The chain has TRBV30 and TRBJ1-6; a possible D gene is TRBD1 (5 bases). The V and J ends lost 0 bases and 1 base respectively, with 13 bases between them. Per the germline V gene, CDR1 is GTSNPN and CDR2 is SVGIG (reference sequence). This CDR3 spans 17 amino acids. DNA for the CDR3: TGTGCCTGGAGTGTACGGCGGGGGTCTTCCTATAATTCACCCCTCCACTTT. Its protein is CAWSVRRGSSYNSPLHF.

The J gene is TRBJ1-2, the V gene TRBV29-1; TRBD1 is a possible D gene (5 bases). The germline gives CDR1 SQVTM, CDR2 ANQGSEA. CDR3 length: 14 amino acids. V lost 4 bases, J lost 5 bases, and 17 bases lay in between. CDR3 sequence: CSVGGGEGVYGYTF. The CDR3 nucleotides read TGCAGCGTTGGTGGGGGGGAAGGGGTGTATGGCTACACCTTC. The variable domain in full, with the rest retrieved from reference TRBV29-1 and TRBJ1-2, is SAVISQKPSRDICQRGTSLTIQCQVDSQVTMMFWYRQQPGQSLTLIATANQGSEATYESGFVIDKFPISRPNLTFSTLTVSNMSPEDSSIYLCSVGGGEGVYGYTFGSGTRLTVV.

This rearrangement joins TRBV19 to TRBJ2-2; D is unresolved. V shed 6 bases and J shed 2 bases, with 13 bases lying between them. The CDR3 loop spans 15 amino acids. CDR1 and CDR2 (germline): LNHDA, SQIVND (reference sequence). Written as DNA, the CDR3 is TGTGCCAGTAGCCCTCGACACGGAAACACCGGGGAGCTGTTTTTT. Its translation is CASSPRHGNTGELFF.

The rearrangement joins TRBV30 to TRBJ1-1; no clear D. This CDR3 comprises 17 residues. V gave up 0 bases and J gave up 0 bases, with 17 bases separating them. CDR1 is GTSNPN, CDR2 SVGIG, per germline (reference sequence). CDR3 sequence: CAWSVGLNADMNTEAFF. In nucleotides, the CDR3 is TGTGCCTGGAGTGTCGGACTGAACGCCGACATGAACACTGAAGCTTTCTTT.

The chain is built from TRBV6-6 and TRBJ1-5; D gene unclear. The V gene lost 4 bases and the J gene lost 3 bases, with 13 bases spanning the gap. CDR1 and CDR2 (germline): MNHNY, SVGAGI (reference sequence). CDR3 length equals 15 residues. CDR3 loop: CASSFPPQYNQPQHF. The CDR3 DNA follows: TGTGCCAGCAGTTTCCCCCCACAGTACAATCAGCCCCAGCATTTT.

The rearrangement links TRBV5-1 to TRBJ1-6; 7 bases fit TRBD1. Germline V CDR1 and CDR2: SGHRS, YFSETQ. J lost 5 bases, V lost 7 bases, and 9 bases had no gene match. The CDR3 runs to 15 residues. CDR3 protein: CASRMEGGDNSPLHF. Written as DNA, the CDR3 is TGCGCCAGCCGAATGGAAGGGGGCGATAATTCACCCCTCCACTTT.

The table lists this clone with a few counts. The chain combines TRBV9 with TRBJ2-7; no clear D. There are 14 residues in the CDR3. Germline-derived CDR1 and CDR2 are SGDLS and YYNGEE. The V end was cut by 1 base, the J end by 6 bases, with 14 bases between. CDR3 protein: CASSVNPYTSEQYF. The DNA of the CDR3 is TGTGCCAGCAGCGTAAACCCGTACACAAGCGAGCAGTACTTC.

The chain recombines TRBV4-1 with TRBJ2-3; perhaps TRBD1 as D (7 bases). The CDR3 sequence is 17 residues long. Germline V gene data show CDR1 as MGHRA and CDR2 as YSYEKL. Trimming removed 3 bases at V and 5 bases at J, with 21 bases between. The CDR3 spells CASSHPLGEAGGDTQYF. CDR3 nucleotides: TGCGCCAGCAGCCATCCCTTAGGGGAGGCAGGGGGAGATACGCAGTATTTT.

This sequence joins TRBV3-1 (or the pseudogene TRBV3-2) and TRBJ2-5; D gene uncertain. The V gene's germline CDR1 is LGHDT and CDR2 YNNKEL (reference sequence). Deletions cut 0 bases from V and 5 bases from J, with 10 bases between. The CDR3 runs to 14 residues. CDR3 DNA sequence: TGTGCCAGCAGCCAAGAGGCCAGACTTGAGACCCAGTACTTC. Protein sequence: CASSQEARLETQYF.

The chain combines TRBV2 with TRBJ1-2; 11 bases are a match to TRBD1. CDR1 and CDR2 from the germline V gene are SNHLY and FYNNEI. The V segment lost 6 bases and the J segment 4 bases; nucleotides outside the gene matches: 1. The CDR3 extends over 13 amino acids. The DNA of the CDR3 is TGTGCCAGCAGGGGACAGGGGGGCTATGGCTACACCTTC. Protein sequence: CASRGQGGYGYTF.

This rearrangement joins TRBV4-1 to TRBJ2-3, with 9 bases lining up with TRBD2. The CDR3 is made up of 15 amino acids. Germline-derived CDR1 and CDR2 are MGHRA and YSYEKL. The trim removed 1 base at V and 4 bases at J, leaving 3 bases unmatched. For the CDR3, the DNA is TGCGCCAGCAGCCAAGTTCTAGCGGGACCAGATACGCAGTATTTT. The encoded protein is CASSQVLAGPDTQYF.

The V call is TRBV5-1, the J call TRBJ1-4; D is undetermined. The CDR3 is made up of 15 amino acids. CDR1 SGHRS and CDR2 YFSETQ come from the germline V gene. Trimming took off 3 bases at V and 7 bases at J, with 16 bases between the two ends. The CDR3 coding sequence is TGCGCCAGCAGCTATACGGGAGGGAGAGGTGAAAAACTGTTTTTT. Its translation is CASSYTGGRGEKLFF.

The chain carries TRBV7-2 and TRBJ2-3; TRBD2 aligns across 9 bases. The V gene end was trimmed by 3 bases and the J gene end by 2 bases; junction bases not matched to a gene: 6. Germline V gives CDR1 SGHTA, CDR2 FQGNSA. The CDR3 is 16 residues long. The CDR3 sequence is CASSFLAGRATDTQYF. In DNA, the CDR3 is TGTGCCAGCAGCTTCCTAGCGGGACGAGCCACAGATACGCAGTATTTT.

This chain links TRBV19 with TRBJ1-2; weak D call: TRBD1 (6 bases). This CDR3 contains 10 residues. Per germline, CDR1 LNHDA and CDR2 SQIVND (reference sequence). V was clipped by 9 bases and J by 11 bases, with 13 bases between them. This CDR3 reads CASATGNYTF. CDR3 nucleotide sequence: TGTGCCAGCGCCACAGGGAATTACACCTTC.

CDR3 coding DNA: TGTGCCAGCAGCCCCTGGACAGGGCTGTCCTACGAGCAGTACTTC. Its translation is CASSPWTGLSYEQYF. The chain is built from TRBV11-1 and TRBJ2-7; 8 bases match TRBD1. Germline lookup yields CDR1 SGHAT and CDR2 FQDESV (reference sequence). V was pared by 5 bases and J by 1 base, with 7 bases of the junction left unmatched. CDR3 length: 15 residues.

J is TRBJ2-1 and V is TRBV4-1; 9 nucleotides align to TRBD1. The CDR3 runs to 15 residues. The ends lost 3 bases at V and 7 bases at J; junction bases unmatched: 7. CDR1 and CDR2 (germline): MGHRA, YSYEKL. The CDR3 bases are TGCGCCAGCAGCCAGGCACGGACAGGGGCGAATGAGCAGTTCTTC. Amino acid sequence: CASSQARTGANEQFF.

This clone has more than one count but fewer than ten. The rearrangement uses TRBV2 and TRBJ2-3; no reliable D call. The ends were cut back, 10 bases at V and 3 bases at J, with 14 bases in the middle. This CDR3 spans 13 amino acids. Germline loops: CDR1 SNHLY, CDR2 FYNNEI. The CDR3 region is CAIQSSSTDTQYF. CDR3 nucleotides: TGTGCCATTCAATCAAGTAGTACAGATACGCAGTATTTT.

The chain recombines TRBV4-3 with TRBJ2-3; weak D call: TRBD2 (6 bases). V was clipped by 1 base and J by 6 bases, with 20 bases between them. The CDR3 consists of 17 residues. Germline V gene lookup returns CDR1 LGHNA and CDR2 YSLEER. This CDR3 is CASSQVIAASSRDTQYF. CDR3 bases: TGCGCCAGCAGCCAAGTGATAGCGGCCTCGAGCCGCGATACGCAGTATTTT.

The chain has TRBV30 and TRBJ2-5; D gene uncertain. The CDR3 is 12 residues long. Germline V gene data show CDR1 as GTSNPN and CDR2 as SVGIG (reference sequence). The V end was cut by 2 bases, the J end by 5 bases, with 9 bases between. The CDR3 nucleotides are TGTGCCTGGAGTTCCTCCGGGGAGACCCAGTACTTC. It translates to CAWSSSGETQYF.

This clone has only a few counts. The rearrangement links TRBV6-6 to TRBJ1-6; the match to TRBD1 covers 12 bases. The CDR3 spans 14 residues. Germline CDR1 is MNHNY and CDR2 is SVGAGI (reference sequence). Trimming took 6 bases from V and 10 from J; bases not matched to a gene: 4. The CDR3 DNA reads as TGTGCCAGCAGGACCGGGACAGGGGGCTCACCCCTCCACTTT. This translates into CASRTGTGGSPLHF.

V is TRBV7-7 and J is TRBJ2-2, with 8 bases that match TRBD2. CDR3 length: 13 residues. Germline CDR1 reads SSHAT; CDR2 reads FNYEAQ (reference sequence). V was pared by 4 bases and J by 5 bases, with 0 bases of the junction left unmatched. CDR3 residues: CASSSSGTGELFF. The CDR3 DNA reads TGTGCCAGCAGCTCTAGCGGGACCGGGGAGCTGTTTTTT.

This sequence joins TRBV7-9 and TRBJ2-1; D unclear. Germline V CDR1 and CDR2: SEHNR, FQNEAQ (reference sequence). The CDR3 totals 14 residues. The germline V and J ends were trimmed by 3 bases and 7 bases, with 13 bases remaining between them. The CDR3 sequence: CASSFVPSVNEQFF. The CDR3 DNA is TGTGCCAGCAGCTTCGTCCCGTCGGTGAATGAGCAGTTCTTC. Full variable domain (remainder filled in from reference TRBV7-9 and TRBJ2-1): DTGVSQNPRHKITKRGQNVTFRCDPISEHNRLYWYRQTLGQGPEFLTYFQNEAQLEKSRLLSDRFSAERPKGSFSTLEIQRTEQGDSAMYLCASSFVPSVNEQFFGPGTRLTVL.

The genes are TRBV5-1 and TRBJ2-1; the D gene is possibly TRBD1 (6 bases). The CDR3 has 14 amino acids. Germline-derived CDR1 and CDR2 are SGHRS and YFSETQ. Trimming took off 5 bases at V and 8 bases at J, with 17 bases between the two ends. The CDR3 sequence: CASRRTVRGDEQFF. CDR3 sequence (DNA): TGCGCCAGCAGAAGGACAGTCAGGGGCGATGAGCAGTTCTTC.

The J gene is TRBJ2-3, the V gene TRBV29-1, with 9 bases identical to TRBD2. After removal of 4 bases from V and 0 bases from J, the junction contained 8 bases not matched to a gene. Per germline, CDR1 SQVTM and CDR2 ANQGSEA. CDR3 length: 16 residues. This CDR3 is CSVGGGRAESTDTQYF. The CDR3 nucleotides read TGCAGCGTTGGAGGCGGGAGGGCCGAGAGCACAGATACGCAGTATTTT.